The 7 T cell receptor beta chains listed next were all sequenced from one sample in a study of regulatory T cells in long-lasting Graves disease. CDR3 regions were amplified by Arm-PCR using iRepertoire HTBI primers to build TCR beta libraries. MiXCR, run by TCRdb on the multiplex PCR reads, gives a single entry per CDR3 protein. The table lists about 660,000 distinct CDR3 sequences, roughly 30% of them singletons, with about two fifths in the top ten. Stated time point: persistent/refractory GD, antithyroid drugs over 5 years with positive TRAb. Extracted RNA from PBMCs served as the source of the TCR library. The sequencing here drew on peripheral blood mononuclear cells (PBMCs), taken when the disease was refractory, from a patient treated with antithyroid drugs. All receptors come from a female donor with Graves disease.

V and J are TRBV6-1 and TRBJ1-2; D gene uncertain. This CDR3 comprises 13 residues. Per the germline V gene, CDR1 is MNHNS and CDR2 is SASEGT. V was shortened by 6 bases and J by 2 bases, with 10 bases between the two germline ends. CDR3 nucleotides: TGTGCCAGCAGACCGGGGAAAAACTATGGCTACACCTTC. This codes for CASRPGKNYGYTF.

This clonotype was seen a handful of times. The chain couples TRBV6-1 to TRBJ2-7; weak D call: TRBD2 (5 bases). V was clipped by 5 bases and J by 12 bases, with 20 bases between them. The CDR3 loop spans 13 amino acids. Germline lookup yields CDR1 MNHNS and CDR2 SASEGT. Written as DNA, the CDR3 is TGTGCCAGCAGTCCCTCCCCCCTCAACGAGGGGTACTTC. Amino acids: CASSPSPLNEGYF.

The CDR3: CASKATNEKLFF. The CDR3 DNA reads as TGCGCCAGCAAGGCAACTAATGAAAAACTGTTTTTT. V usage is TRBV4-1 and J usage is TRBJ1-4; D uncertain. This CDR3 is built from 12 residues. The V and J ends lost 7 bases and 0 bases respectively, with 3 bases between them. Germline CDR1 reads MGHRA; CDR2 reads YSYEKL.

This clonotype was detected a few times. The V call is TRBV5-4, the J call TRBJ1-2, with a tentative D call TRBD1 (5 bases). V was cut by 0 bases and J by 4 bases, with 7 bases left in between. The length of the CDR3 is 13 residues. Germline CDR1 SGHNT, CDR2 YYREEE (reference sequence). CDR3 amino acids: CASSLAGTYGYTF. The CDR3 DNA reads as TGTGCCAGCAGCTTGGCGGGGACCTATGGCTACACCTTC.

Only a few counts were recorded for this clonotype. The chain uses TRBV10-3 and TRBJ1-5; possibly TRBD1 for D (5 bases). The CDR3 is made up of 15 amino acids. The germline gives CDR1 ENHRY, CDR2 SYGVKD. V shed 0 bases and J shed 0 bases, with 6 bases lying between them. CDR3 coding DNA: TGTGCCATCAGTGAGTCGGGGGATAGCAATCAGCCCCAGCATTTT. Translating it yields CAISESGDSNQPQHF.

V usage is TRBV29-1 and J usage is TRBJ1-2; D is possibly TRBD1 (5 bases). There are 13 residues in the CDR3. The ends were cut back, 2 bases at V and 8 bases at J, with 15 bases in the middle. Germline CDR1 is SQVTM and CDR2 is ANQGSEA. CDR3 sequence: CSVEPGPGLGYTF. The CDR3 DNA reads TGCAGCGTTGAACCGGGGCCTGGTTTAGGCTACACCTTC. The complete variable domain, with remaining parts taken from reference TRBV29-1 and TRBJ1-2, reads SAVISQKPSRDICQRGTSLTIQCQVDSQVTMMFWYRQQPGQSLTLIATANQGSEATYESGFVIDKFPISRPNLTFSTLTVSNMSPEDSSIYLCSVEPGPGLGYTFGSGTRLTVV.

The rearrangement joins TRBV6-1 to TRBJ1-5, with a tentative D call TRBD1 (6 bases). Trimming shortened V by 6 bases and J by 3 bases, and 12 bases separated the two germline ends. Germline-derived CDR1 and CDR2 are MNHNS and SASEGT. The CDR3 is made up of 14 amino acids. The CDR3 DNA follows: TGTGCCAGCAGCGCAGGACAGTACAATCAGCCCCAGCATTTT. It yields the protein CASSAGQYNQPQHF.